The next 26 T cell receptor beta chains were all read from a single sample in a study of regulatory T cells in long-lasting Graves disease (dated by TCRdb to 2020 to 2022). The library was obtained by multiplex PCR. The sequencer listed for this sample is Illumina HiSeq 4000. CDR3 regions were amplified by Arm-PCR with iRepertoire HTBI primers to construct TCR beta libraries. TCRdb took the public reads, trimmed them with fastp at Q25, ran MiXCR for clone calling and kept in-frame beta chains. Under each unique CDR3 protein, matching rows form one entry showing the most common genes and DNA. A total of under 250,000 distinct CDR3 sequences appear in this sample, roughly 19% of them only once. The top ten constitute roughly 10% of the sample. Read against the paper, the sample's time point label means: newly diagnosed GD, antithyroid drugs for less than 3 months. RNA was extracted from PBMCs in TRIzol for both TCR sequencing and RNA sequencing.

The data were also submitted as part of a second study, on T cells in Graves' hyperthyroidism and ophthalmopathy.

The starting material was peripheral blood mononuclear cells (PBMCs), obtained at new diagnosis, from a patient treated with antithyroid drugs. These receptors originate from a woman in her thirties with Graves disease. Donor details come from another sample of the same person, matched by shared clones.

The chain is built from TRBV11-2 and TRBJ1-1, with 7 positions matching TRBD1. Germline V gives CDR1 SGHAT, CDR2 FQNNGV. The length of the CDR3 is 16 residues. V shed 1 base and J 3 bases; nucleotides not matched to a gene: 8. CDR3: CASSLAIDRVYTEAFF. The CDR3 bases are TGTGCCAGCAGCTTAGCGATTGACAGGGTGTACACTGAAGCTTTCTTT. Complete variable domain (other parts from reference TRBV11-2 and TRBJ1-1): EAGVAQSPRYKIIEKRQSVAFWCNPISGHATLYWYQQILGQGPKLLIQFQNNGVVDDSQLPKDRFSAERLKGVDSTLKIQPAKLEDSAVYLCASSLAIDRVYTEAFFGQGTRLTVV.

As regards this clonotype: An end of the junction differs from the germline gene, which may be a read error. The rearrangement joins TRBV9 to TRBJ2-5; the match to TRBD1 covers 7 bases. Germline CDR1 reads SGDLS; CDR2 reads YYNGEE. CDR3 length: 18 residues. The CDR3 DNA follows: TGTGCCAACAGCGTAGGGGGCACGGGCGGACCGTCCCAAGAGACCCAGTACTTC. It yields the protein CANSVGGTGGPSQETQYF.

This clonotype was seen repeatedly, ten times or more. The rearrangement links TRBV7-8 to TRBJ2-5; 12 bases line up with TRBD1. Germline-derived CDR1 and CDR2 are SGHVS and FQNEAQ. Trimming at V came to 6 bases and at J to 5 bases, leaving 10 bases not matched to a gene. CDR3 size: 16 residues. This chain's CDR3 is CASRGDRGLAWETQYF. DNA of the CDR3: TGTGCCAGCAGGGGGGACAGGGGGCTCGCTTGGGAGACCCAGTACTTC.

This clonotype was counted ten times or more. This CDR3 is CAWSKVGRVYLNGYTF. CDR3 in DNA: TGTGCCTGGAGTAAGGTTGGCAGGGTTTATCTTAATGGCTACACCTTC. This chain joins TRBV30 and TRBJ1-2, with a tentative D call TRBD1 (5 bases). The V gene's germline CDR1 is GTSNPN and CDR2 SVGIG (reference sequence). Trimming took 2 bases from V and 6 from J, leaving 22 bases between them. The CDR3 covers 16 residues.

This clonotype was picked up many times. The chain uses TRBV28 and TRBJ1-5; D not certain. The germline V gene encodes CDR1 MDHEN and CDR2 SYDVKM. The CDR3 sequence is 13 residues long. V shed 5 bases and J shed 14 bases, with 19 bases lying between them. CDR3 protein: CASSLIGSRIEHF. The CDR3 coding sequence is TGTGCCAGCAGTCTCATAGGATCCCGTATTGAGCATTTT.

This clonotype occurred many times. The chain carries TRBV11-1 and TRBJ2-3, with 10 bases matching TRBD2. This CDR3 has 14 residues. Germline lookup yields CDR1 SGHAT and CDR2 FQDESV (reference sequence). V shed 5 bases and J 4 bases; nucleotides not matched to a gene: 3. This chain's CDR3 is CASSRLAGADTQYF. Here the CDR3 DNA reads TGTGCCAGCAGCCGGCTAGCGGGAGCAGATACGCAGTATTTT.

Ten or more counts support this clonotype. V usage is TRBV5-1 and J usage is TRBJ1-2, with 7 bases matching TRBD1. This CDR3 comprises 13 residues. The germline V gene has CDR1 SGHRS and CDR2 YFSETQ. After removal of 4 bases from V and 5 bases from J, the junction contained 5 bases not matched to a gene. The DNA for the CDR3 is TGCGCCAGCAGCCAGGGACAGTATTATGGCTACACCTTC. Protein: CASSQGQYYGYTF. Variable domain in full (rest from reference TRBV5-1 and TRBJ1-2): KAGVTQTPRYLIKTRGQQVTLSCSPISGHRSVSWYQQTPGQGLQFLFEYFSETQRNKGNFPGRFSGRQFSNSRSEMNVSTLELGDSALYLCASSQGQYYGYTFGSGTRLTVV.

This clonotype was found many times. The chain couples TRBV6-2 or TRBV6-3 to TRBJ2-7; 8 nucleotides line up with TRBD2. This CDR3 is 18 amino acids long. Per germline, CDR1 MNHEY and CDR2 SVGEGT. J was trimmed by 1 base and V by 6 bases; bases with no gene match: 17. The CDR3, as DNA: TGTGCCAGCAGCACTAGCGGCTGGCTGCCCCGATTATCCTACGAGCAGTACTTC. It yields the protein CASSTSGWLPRLSYEQYF.

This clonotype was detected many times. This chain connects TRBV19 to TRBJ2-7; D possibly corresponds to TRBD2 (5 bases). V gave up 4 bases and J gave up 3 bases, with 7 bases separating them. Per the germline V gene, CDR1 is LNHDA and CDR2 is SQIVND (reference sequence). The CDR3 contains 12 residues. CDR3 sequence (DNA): TGTGCCAGTAGTACCGAGGGCTACGAGCAGTACTTC. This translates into CASSTEGYEQYF.

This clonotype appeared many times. CDR3 amino acids: CSARDSAFSTDTQYF. The CDR3 coding sequence is TGCAGTGCTAGAGATTCGGCATTCAGCACAGATACGCAGTATTTT. This rearrangement joins TRBV20-1 to TRBJ2-3; D is undetermined. V was cut by 0 bases and J by 0 bases, with 10 bases left in between. CDR1 and CDR2 (germline): DFQATT, SNEGSKA (reference sequence). CDR3 length: 15 residues.

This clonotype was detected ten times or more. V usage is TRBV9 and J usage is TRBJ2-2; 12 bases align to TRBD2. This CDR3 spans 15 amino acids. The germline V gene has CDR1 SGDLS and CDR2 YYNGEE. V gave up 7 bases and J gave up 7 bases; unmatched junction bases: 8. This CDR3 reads CASAASGGVGGELFF. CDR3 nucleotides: TGTGCCAGCGCGGCTAGCGGGGGGGTCGGCGGGGAGCTGTTTTTT.

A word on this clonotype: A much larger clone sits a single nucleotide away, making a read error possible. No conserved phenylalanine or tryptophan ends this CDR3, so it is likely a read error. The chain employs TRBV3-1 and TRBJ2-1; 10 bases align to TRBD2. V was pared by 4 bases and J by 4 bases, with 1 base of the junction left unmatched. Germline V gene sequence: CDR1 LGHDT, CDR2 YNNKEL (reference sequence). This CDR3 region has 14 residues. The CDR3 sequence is CASSPLAGYNEQFY. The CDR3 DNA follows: TGTGCCAGCAGCCCACTAGCGGGGTACAATGAGCAGTTCTAC.

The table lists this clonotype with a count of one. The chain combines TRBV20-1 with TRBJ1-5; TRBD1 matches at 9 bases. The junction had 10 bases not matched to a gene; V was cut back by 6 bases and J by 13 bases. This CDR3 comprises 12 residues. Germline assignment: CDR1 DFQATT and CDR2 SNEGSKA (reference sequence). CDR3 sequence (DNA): TGCAGTGCAACACCTACAGGGGGCGTACAGCATTTT. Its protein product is CSATPTGGVQHF.

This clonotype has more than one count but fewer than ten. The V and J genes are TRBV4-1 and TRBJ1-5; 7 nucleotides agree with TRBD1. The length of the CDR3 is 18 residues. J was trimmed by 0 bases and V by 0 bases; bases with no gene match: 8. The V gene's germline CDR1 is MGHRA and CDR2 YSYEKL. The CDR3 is CASSQEQGYGYSNQPQHF. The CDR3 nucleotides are TGCGCCAGCAGCCAAGAACAGGGGTACGGTTATAGCAATCAGCCCCAGCATTTT.

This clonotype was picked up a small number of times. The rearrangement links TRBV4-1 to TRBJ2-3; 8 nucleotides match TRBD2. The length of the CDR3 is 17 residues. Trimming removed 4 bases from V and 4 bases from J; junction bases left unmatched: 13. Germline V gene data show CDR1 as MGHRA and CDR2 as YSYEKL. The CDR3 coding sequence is TGCGCCAGCAGCCTCCTATGGGGTAGCGGGACCGCAGATACGCAGTATTTT. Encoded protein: CASSLLWGSGTADTQYF.

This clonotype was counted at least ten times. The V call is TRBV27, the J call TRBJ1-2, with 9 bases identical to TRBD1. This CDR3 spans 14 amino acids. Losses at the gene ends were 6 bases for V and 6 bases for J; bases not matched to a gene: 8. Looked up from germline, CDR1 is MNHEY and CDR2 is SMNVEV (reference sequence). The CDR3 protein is CASSDGQGTDGYTF. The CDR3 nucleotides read TGTGCCAGCAGCGACGGACAGGGGACGGATGGCTACACCTTC.

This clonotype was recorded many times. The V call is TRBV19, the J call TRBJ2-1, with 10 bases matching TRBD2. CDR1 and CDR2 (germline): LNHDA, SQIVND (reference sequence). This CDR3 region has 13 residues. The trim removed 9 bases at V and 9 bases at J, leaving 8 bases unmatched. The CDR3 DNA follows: TGTGCCAGCAGAAGCGGGGGGGCCAGTGAGCAGTTCTTC. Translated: CASRSGGASEQFF.

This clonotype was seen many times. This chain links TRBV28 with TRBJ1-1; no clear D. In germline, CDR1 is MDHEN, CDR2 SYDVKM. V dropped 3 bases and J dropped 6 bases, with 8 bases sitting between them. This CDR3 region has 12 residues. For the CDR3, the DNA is TGTGCCAGCAGTTTGAACAGAGCTGAAGCTTTCTTT. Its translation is CASSLNRAEAFF.

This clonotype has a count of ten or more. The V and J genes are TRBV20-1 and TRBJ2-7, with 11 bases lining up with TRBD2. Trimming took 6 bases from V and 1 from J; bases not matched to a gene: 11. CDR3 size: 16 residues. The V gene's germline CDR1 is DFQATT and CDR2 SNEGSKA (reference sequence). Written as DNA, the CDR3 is TGCAGTGCCCGAAGCGTGGGGACTAGCGGTTCCTACGAGCAGTACTTC. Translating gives CSARSVGTSGSYEQYF.

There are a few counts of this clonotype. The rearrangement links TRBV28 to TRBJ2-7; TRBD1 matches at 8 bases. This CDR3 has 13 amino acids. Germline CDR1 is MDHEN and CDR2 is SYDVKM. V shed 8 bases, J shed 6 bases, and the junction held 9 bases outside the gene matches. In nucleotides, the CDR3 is TGTGCCAGCGGATTACAGGGGGTAGTCGAGCAGTACTTC. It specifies CASGLQGVVEQYF.

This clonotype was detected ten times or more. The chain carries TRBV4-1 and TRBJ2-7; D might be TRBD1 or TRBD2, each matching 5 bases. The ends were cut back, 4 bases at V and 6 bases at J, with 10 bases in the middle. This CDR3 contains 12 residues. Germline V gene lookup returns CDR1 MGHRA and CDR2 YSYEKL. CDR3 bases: TGCGCCAGCAGCCCATGGGACCCCGAGCAGTACTTC. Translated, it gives CASSPWDPEQYF.

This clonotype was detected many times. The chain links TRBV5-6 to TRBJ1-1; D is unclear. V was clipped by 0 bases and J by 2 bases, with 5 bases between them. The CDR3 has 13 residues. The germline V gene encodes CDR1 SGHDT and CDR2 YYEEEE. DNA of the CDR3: TGTGCCAGCAGCTTGGAGCCCAACACTGAAGCTTTCTTT. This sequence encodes CASSLEPNTEAFF.

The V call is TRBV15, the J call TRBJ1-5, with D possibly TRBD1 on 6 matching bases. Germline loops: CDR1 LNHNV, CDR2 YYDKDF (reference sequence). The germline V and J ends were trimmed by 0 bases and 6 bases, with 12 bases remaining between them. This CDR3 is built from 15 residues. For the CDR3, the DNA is TGTGCCACCAGCAGAGAGGGGGCGCATCCTCAGCCCCAGCATTTT. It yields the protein CATSREGAHPQPQHF.

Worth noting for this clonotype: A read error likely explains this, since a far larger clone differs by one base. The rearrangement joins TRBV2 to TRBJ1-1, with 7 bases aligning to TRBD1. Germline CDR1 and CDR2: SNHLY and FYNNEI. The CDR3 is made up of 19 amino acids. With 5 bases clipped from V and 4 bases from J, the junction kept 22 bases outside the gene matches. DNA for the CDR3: TGTGCCAGCAGTTCAAAGCTAGGGGAGGCAGGGGGATGGAGCACTGAAGCTTTCTTT. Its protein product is CASSSKLGEAGGWSTEAFF.

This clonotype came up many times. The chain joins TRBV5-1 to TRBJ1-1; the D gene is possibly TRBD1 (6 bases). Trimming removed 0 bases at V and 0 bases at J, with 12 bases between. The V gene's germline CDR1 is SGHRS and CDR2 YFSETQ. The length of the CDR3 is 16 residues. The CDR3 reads CASSLGQGIMNTEAFF. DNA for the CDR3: TGCGCCAGCAGCTTGGGGCAGGGGATAATGAACACTGAAGCTTTCTTT.

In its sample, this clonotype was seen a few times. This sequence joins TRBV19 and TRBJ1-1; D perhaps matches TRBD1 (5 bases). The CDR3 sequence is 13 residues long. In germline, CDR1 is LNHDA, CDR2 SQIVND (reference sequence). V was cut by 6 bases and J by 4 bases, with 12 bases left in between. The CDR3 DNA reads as TGTGCCAGTAGGGAGGGGAGATCCACTGAAGCTTTCTTT. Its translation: CASREGRSTEAFF.